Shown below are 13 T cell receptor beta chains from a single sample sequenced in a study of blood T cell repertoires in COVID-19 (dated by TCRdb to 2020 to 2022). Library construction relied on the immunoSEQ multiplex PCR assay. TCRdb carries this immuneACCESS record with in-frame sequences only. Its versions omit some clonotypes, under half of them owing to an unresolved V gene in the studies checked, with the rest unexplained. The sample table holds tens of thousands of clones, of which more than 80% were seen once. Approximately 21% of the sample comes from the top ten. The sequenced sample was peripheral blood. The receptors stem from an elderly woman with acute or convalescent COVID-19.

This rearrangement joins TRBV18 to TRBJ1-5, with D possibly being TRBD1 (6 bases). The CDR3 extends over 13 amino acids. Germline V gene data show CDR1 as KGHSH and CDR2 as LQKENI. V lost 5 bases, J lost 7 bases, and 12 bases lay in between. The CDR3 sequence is CASSNLDRQPQHF. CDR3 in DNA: TGTGCCAGCTCAAACCTTGACAGGCAGCCCCAGCATTTT.

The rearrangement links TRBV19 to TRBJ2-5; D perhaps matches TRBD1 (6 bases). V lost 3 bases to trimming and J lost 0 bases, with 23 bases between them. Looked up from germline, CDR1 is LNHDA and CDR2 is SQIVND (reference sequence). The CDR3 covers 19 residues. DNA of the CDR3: TGTGCCAGTAGTATGGGGGCGTCGTACAGGAGAAACCACCAAGAGACCCAGTACTTC. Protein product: CASSMGASYRRNHQETQYF.

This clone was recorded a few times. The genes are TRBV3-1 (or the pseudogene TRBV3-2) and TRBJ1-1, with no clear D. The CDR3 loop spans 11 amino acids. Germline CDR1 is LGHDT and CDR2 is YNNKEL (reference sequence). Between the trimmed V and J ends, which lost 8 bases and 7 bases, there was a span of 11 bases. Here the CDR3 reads CASSWAGEAFF. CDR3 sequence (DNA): TGTGCCAGCTCCTGGGCGGGTGAAGCTTTCTTT.

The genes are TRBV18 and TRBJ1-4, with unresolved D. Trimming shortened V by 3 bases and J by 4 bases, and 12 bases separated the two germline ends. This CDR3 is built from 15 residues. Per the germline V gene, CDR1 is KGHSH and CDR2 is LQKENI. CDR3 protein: CASSPARTHNEKLFF. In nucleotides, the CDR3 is TGTGCCAGCTCACCGGCCCGGACTCATAATGAAAAACTGTTTTTT.

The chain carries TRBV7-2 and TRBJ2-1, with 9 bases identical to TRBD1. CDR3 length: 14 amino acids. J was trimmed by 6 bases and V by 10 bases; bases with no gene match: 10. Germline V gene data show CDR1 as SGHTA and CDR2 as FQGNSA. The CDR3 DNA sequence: TGTGCCACCACACAGGGGGCTCTGGGCAATGAGCAGTTCTTC. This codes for CATTQGALGNEQFF.

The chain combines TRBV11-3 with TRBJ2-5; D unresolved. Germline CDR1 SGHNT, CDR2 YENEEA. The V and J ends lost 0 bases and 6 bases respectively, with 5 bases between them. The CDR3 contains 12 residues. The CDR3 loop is CASSLDRQTQYF. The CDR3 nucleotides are TGTGCCAGCAGCTTAGACAGGCAGACCCAGTACTTC.

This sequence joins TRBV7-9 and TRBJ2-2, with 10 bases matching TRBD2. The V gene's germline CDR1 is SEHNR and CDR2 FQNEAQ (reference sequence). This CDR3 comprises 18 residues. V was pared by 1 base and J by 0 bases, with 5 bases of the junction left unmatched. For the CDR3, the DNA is TGTGCCAGCAGCTTAGACTCCCTAGCGGGGGCGAACACCGGGGAGCTGTTTTTT. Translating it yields CASSLDSLAGANTGELFF.

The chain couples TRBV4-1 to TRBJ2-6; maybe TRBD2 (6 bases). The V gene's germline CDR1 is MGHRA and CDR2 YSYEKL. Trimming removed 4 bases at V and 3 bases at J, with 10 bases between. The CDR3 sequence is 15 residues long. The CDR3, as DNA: TGCGCCAGCAGCCGGGGGGACCTTGGGGCCAACGTCCTGACTTTC. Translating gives CASSRGDLGANVLTF.

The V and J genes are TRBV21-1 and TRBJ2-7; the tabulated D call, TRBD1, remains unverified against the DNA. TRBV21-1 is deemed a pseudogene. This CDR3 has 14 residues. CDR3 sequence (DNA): TGTGCCAGCAGCCGAGGGGACAGGACGTACGAGCAGTACTTC. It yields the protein CASSRGDRTYEQYF.

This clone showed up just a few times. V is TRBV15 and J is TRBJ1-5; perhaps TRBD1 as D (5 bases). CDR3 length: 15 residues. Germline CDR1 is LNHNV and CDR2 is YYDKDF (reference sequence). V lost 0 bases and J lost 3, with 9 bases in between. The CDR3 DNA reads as TGTGCCACCAGCAGAGATAGCAGGGACAATCAGCCCCAGCATTTT. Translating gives CATSRDSRDNQPQHF.

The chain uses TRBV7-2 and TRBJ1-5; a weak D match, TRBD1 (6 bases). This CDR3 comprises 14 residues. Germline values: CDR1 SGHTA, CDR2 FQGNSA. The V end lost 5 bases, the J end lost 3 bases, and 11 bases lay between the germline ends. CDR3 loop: CASSLDRFNQPQHF. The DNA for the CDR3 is TGTGCCAGCAGCCTGGACAGATTCAATCAGCCCCAGCATTTT.

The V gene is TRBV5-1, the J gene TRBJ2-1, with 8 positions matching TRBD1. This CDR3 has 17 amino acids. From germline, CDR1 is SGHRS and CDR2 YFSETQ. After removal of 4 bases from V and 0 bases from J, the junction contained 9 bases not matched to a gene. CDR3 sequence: CASSPGQGLSSYNEQFF. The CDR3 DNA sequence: TGCGCCAGCAGCCCAGGACAGGGACTTTCCTCCTACAATGAGCAGTTCTTC.

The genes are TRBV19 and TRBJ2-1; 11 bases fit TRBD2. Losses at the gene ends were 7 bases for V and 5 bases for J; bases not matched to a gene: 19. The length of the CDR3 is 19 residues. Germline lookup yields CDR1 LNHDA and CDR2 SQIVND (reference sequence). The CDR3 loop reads CASTHSPGLAVTLHNEQFF. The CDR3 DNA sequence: TGTGCCAGTACCCATTCCCCGGGACTAGCGGTCACCCTTCACAATGAGCAGTTCTTC.